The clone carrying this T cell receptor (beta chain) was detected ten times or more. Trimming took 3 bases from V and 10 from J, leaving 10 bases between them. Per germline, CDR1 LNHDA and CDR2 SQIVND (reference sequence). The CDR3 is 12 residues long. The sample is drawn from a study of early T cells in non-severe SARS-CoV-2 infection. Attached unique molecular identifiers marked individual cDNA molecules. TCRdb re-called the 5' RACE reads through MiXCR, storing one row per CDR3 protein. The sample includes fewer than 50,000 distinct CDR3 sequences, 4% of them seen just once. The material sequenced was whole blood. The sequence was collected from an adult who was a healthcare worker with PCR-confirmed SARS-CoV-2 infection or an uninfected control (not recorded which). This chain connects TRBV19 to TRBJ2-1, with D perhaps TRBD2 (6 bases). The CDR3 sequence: CASSMEGREQFF. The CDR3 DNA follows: TGTGCCAGTAGTATGGAGGGTCGGGAGCAGTTCTTC.